This T cell receptor beta chain was captured in a study of T cell responses to AZD1222 COVID-19 vaccine. Study-wide context: Pooled in the analysis were second doses at about 4 or about 12 weeks. Points from the study as a whole: CD4 TCRs covered the whole spike, strongest at regions 160-218 and 743-854. The donor group comprised mostly white British people and more females; the analysis possibly underestimated clonal diversity.

The sample holds one count of this clone. No antigen is known for it. The protocol was immunoSEQ multiplex PCR, while the TCRdb copy is restricted to in-frame clones and leaves out a portion. The sample lists about 150,000 clones; roughly nine tenths were seen once. The germline V gene encodes CDR1 MNHEY and CDR2 SVGEGT. There are 14 residues in the CDR3. The trim removed 7 bases at V and 9 bases at J, leaving 13 bases unmatched. The chain combines TRBV6-2 or TRBV6-3 with TRBJ2-5, with TRBD2 identical over 8 bases. The TCR was taken from an adult in good health. The starting material was peripheral blood, obtained on day 0 of AZD1222 vaccination. The CDR3 nucleotides are TGTGCCAGCAACCCCTTACTAGCGGCCGAGGCCCAGTACTTC. Translating gives CASNPLLAAEAQYF.